A single sample is the source of the 22 T cell receptor beta chains below, sequenced in a study of OX40 agonist ivuxolimab in advanced cancers. Measured with immunoSEQ multiplex PCR; TCRdb has only the in-frame clones, and not every one. Of around 77,000 clones in the sample, 75% to 90% were seen once. Sequenced here: CD4+ or CD8+ T cells sorted from blood, sampled in a trial of the OX40 agonist ivuxolimab. All receptors derive from an adult with an advanced solid tumor such as melanoma, head and neck, liver or kidney cancer.

The gene calls are TRBV28 and TRBJ2-7, with D perhaps matching TRBD1 or TRBD2 (7 bases each). In germline, CDR1 is MDHEN, CDR2 SYDVKM. This CDR3 has 14 amino acids. V lost 2 bases to trimming and J lost 3 bases, with 11 bases between them. The CDR3 loop is CASSLARGGYEQYF. CDR3 bases: TGTGCCAGCAGTTTAGCCAGGGGGGGCTACGAGCAGTACTTC.

This rearrangement joins TRBV6-5 to TRBJ2-7, with 10 bases that match TRBD1. J gave up 4 bases and V 2 bases, and 5 bases lay outside the gene matches. The CDR3 has 15 residues. CDR1 and CDR2 (germline): MNHEY, SVGAGI. The CDR3 sequence is CASSYVTGGMYEQYF. CDR3 nucleotide sequence: TGTGCCAGCAGTTACGTGACAGGGGGCATGTACGAGCAGTACTTC.

This clone was seen only a few times. The chain joins TRBV6-1 to TRBJ1-1; D gene unclear. The CDR3 loop spans 14 amino acids. With 6 bases removed from V and 0 bases from J, the gap between germline ends came to 11 bases. Germline values: CDR1 MNHNS, CDR2 SASEGT. As DNA, the CDR3 is TGTGCCAGCAGCCCCTGGGCCCTGAACACTGAAGCTTTCTTT. Its translation is CASSPWALNTEAFF.

The chain links TRBV2 to TRBJ1-1, with 9 bases fitting TRBD1. Germline assignment: CDR1 SNHLY and CDR2 FYNNEI. CDR3 size: 14 residues. Trimming took 10 bases from V and 5 from J; bases not matched to a gene: 11. The CDR3: CATSFDRGRTEAFF. The CDR3 DNA is TGTGCCACCTCTTTCGACAGGGGGAGGACTGAAGCTTTCTTT.

The chain employs TRBV2 and TRBJ2-2; unclear D gene. Germline V gene sequence: CDR1 SNHLY, CDR2 FYNNEI. The CDR3 has 13 amino acids. V was trimmed by 5 bases and J by 3 bases, leaving 7 bases between them. This chain's CDR3 is CASSREDTGELFF. CDR3 sequence (DNA): TGTGCCAGCAGTAGGGAAGACACCGGGGAGCTGTTTTTT.

The chain carries TRBV18 and TRBJ1-1, with D possibly matching TRBD1 (6 bases). Trimming shortened V by 3 bases and J by 4 bases, and 12 bases separated the two germline ends. The CDR3 spans 14 residues. Germline V lookup: CDR1 KGHSH, CDR2 LQKENI. CDR3 region: CASSPPGQTTEAFF. The CDR3 DNA follows: TGTGCCAGCTCACCTCCGGGACAAACCACTGAAGCTTTCTTT.

This sequence joins TRBV11-3 and TRBJ2-1; D is possibly TRBD1 or TRBD2 (6 bases each). The V end was cut by 5 bases, the J end by 0 bases, with 17 bases between. Germline V lookup: CDR1 SGHNT, CDR2 YENEEA. This CDR3 has 17 residues. CDR3 residues: CASSPKGGSSSYNEQFF. DNA for the CDR3: TGTGCCAGCAGCCCCAAGGGGGGATCAAGCTCCTACAATGAGCAGTTCTTC. Supplemented by reference TRBV11-3 and TRBJ2-1, the full variable domain reads EAGVVQSPRYKIIEKKQPVAFWCNPISGHNTLYWYLQNLGQGPELLIRYENEEAVDDSQLPKDRFSAERLKGVDSTLKIQPAELGDSAVYLCASSPKGGSSSYNEQFFGPGTRLTVL.

The chain employs TRBV20-1 and TRBJ2-1; D is unclear. V shed 3 bases and J shed 10 bases, with 1 base lying between them. The CDR3 sequence is 8 residues long. The germline V gene encodes CDR1 DFQATT and CDR2 SNEGSKA (reference sequence). CDR3 sequence: CSASEQFF. CDR3 bases: TGCAGTGCTAGCGAGCAGTTCTTC.

The sample holds one count of this clone. The chain has TRBV7-9 and TRBJ2-7; D not certain. CDR1 is SEHNR, CDR2 FQNEAQ, per germline (reference sequence). CDR3 length equals 15 residues. V was pared by 5 bases and J by 5 bases, with 19 bases between. CDR3 loop: CASSQIRRNTDEQYF. The CDR3, as DNA: TGTGCCAGCAGCCAAATACGTCGGAATACCGACGAGCAGTACTTC.

This chain links TRBV27 with TRBJ2-7, with 8 bases identical to TRBD1. J was trimmed by 1 base and V by 0 bases; bases with no gene match: 14. Germline V gives CDR1 MNHEY, CDR2 SMNVEV (reference sequence). This CDR3 spans 19 amino acids. This CDR3 is CASSLSRFHRGSGSYEQYF. The CDR3 DNA is TGTGCCAGCAGTTTATCGAGATTCCACAGGGGGTCTGGTTCCTACGAGCAGTACTTC.

The CDR3 DNA is TGTGCCAGCAGATTACAGGGGCTGAACACTGAAGCTTTCTTT. Its translation is CASRLQGLNTEAFF. This chain links TRBV5-5 with TRBJ1-1; 7 bases match TRBD1. The trim removed 5 bases at V and 0 bases at J, leaving 4 bases unmatched. This CDR3 has 14 residues. Germline V gene sequence: CDR1 SGHKS, CDR2 YYEKEE (reference sequence). The full variable domain, in which reference TRBV5-5 and TRBJ1-1 provide the parts outside the CDR3, is DAGVTQSPTHLIKTRGQQVTLRCSPISGHKSVSWYQQVLGQGPQFIFQYYEKEERGRGNFPDRFSARQFPNYSSELNVNALLLGDSALYLCASRLQGLNTEAFFGQGTRLTVV.

The chain is built from TRBV18 and TRBJ2-7, with 9 positions matching TRBD2. The CDR3 covers 16 residues. Germline lookup yields CDR1 KGHSH and CDR2 LQKENI. The J segment lost 5 bases and the V segment lost 0 bases, leaving 8 bases of the junction unmatched. The CDR3 loop reads CASSPPRLAGTHEQYF. CDR3 DNA: TGTGCCAGCTCACCACCGAGGCTAGCGGGAACCCACGAGCAGTACTTC.

This clone was seen a single time. The chain recombines TRBV4-2 with TRBJ2-1; 11 nucleotides match TRBD2. Germline assignment: CDR1 LGHNA and CDR2 YNFKEQ. The CDR3 contains 16 residues. V trimming: 3 bases; J trimming: 5 bases; junction bases outside the gene matches: 6. The CDR3 region is CASSQSEGLADNEQFF. The CDR3 region has the DNA TGTGCCAGCAGCCAGAGCGAGGGACTAGCGGACAATGAGCAGTTCTTC.

V gene TRBV7-9 combines with J gene TRBJ1-2, with 8 bases aligning to TRBD1. Per the germline V gene, CDR1 is SEHNR and CDR2 is FQNEAQ (reference sequence). After removal of 1 base from V and 0 bases from J, the junction contained 4 bases not matched to a gene. The length of the CDR3 is 16 residues. As DNA, the CDR3 is TGTGCCAGCAGCTTAGGGGGGACAGGAACTAACTATGGCTACACCTTC. The encoded protein is CASSLGGTGTNYGYTF.

This clone was recorded once. This rearrangement joins TRBV4-1 to TRBJ2-7; 13 nucleotides agree with TRBD2. The CDR3 length is 14 residues. Germline values: CDR1 MGHRA, CDR2 YSYEKL. J gave up 7 bases and V 4 bases, and 4 bases lay outside the gene matches. The CDR3 region has the DNA TGCGCCAGCAGCCCGGGACTAGCGGGAAGGGAGCAGTACTTC. Protein sequence: CASSPGLAGREQYF.

The chain carries TRBV2 and TRBJ1-1; D perhaps matches TRBD1 (5 bases). Trimming took 6 bases from V and 0 from J, leaving 14 bases between them. The CDR3 spans 15 residues. Germline V lookup: CDR1 SNHLY, CDR2 FYNNEI. The CDR3 sequence: CASSTGPLMNTEAFF. DNA for the CDR3: TGTGCCAGCAGCACGGGACCCCTTATGAACACTGAAGCTTTCTTT.

The rearrangement joins TRBV29-1 to TRBJ1-1; 9 nucleotides line up with TRBD1. This CDR3 has 14 amino acids. In germline, CDR1 is SQVTM, CDR2 ANQGSEA. The trim removed 3 bases at V and 1 base at J, leaving 3 bases unmatched. CDR3 sequence reads: CSVDWGQGNTEAFF. In DNA, the CDR3 is TGCAGCGTTGACTGGGGACAGGGGAACACTGAAGCTTTCTTT.

The CDR3: CASSEPPGQYGGRGGYTF. The CDR3 nucleotides read TGCGCCAGCAGTGAGCCTCCAGGGCAGTACGGCGGACGTGGTGGCTACACCTTC. The chain links TRBV10-2 to TRBJ1-2; weak D call: TRBD1 (5 bases). There are 18 residues in the CDR3. Germline V gene sequence: CDR1 WSHSY, CDR2 SAAADI. Trimming left V 2 bases short and J 7 bases short, with 26 bases between.

The rearrangement joins TRBV7-3 to TRBJ2-2; 9 bases fit TRBD1. The J segment lost 1 base and the V segment lost 4 bases, leaving 1 base of the junction unmatched. Germline CDR1 and CDR2: SGHTA and FQGTGA. CDR3 size: 15 residues. CDR3 DNA sequence: TGTGCCAGCAGCTCGGGACAGGGGAACACCGGGGAGCTGTTTTTT. It codes for CASSSGQGNTGELFF. The full variable domain, completed using reference TRBV7-3 and TRBJ2-2, is GAGVSQTPSNKVTEKGKYVELRCDPISGHTALYWYRQSLGQGPEFLIYFQGTGAADDSGLPNDRFFAVRPEGSVSTLKIQRTERGDSAVYLCASSSGQGNTGELFFGEGSRLTVL.

The chain couples TRBV4-1 to TRBJ2-1; TRBD2 matches 12 bases. V trimming: 1 base; J trimming: 0 bases; junction bases outside the gene matches: 1. CDR3 length: 17 residues. Germline CDR1 MGHRA, CDR2 YSYEKL. CDR3: CASSQGTSGTSYNEQFF. The CDR3 nucleotides are TGCGCCAGCAGCCAAGGGACTAGCGGGACCTCCTACAATGAGCAGTTCTTC.

The V and J genes are TRBV29-1 and TRBJ2-1; tentative D call: TRBD1 (5 bases). The CDR3 totals 18 residues. Germline CDR1 SQVTM, CDR2 ANQGSEA. Trimming left V 3 bases short and J 4 bases short, with 25 bases between. CDR3 in amino acids: CSVEESRASLSQYNEQFF. For the CDR3, the DNA is TGCAGCGTTGAGGAGAGCAGGGCCTCTCTAAGCCAATACAATGAGCAGTTCTTC.

This chain links TRBV7-8 with TRBJ2-7; D uncertain. The V and J ends lost 0 bases and 6 bases respectively, with 9 bases between them. Germline loops: CDR1 SGHVS, CDR2 FQNEAQ. This CDR3 is built from 13 residues. CDR3 DNA: TGTGCCAGCAGCTTAGCCGGAGCAATCGAGCAGTACTTC. Translated: CASSLAGAIEQYF.